One and the same sample provided the 16 T cell receptor beta chains below, sequenced in a study of PD-1 blockade in classical Hodgkin lymphoma. The protocol was immunoSEQ multiplex PCR, while the TCRdb copy is restricted to in-frame clones and leaves out a portion. In the table there are about 66,000 clones, 71% of which are singletons. Each patient's relapse followed autologous stem cell transplantation, and brentuximab vedotin exposure varied. The sequences come from peripheral blood mononuclear cells (PBMCs), collected before the second cycle of nivolumab. These receptors all come from a human donor with classical Hodgkin lymphoma.

This chain connects TRBV18 to TRBJ1-1, with a possible D match to TRBD1 (6 bases). The ends were cut back, 3 bases at V and 5 bases at J, with 10 bases in the middle. The CDR3 sequence is 13 residues long. Germline CDR1 reads KGHSH; CDR2 reads LQKENI. As DNA, the CDR3 is TGTGCCAGCTCACCCCAGGGGAGAACTGAAGCTTTCTTT. Its translation is CASSPQGRTEAFF.

The rearrangement uses TRBV4-2 and TRBJ1-2, with D tentatively TRBD1 (6 bases). Per germline, CDR1 LGHNA and CDR2 YNFKEQ. CDR3 length equals 15 residues. The V gene lost 0 bases and the J gene lost 8 bases, with 16 bases spanning the gap. This CDR3 reads CASSQEDSLSLGYTF. The CDR3 region has the DNA TGTGCCAGCAGCCAAGAGGACAGTCTCTCTCTAGGCTACACCTTC.

This rearrangement joins TRBV28 to TRBJ2-5, with D possibly matching TRBD2 (6 bases). This CDR3 is built from 19 residues. Between the trimmed V and J ends, which lost 5 bases and 1 base, there was a span of 26 bases. Germline CDR1 reads MDHEN; CDR2 reads SYDVKM. The CDR3 here is CASSQFGRTKAGPQETQYF. The CDR3 bases are TGTGCCAGCAGTCAGTTTGGCCGAACTAAAGCGGGTCCCCAAGAGACCCAGTACTTC.

This clone was detected a few times. The chain is built from TRBV15 and TRBJ1-5, with D possibly TRBD1 on 5 matching bases. Germline loops: CDR1 LNHNV, CDR2 YYDKDF (reference sequence). V was shortened by 5 bases and J by 1 base, with 12 bases between the two germline ends. The CDR3 spans 15 residues. The CDR3, as DNA: TGTGCCACCAGCGACCGGGGCGGCAGCAATCAGCCCCAGCATTTT. Its protein is CATSDRGGSNQPQHF. Full variable domain (remainder filled in from reference TRBV15 and TRBJ1-5): DAMVIQNPRYQVTQFGKPVTLSCSQTLNHNVMYWYQQKSSQAPKLLFHYYDKDFNNEADTPDNFQSRRPNTSFCFLDIRSPGLGDTAMYLCATSDRGGSNQPQHFGDGTRLSIL.

The rearrangement uses TRBV7-9 and TRBJ2-1, with 7 bases that match TRBD2. This CDR3 is built from 16 residues. Germline V gives CDR1 SEHNR, CDR2 FQNEAQ (reference sequence). V shed 0 bases and J 9 bases; nucleotides not matched to a gene: 11. CDR3 coding DNA: TGTGCCAGCAGCTTAGCCTCTTTCTGGCGGGAGAGTGAGCAGTTCTTC. Amino acids: CASSLASFWRESEQFF.

This sequence joins TRBV5-1 and TRBJ2-3; the match to TRBD2 covers 7 bases. The V gene end was trimmed by 3 bases and the J gene end by 2 bases; junction bases not matched to a gene: 6. The CDR3 totals 15 residues. Germline CDR1 and CDR2: SGHRS and YFSETQ. In nucleotides, the CDR3 is TGCGCCAGCAGCTCCGGGACTATCCTCACAGATACGCAGTATTTT. This sequence encodes CASSSGTILTDTQYF.

A single count supports this clone. This chain uses TRBV6-1 with TRBJ1-2, with 11 bases lining up with TRBD1. CDR3 length: 15 residues. Germline assignment: CDR1 MNHNS and CDR2 SASEGT. The ends lost 3 bases at V and 5 bases at J; junction bases unmatched: 5. In DNA, the CDR3 is TGTGCCAGCAGTGATTTCGGGACAGGGGGTTATGGCTACACCTTC. Its translation is CASSDFGTGGYGYTF.

This chain links TRBV19 with TRBJ2-3, with D possibly matching TRBD2 (5 bases). The CDR3 is 14 residues long. Trimming left V 6 bases short and J 0 bases short, with 10 bases between. Germline values: CDR1 LNHDA, CDR2 SQIVND (reference sequence). CDR3 DNA: TGTGCCAGTAGCACTAGATCTAGCACAGATACGCAGTATTTT. Translation gives CASSTRSSTDTQYF.

This clone showed up just a few times. The chain carries TRBV5-4 and TRBJ1-1; D uncertain. V gave up 0 bases and J gave up 6 bases, with 6 bases separating them. Germline CDR1 is SGHNT and CDR2 is YYREEE (reference sequence). The CDR3 covers 12 residues. The CDR3: CASSLAGSEAFF. Written as DNA, the CDR3 is TGTGCCAGCAGCTTGGCAGGCTCTGAAGCTTTCTTT.

The chain couples TRBV14 to TRBJ2-3; D perhaps matches TRBD1 (5 bases). This CDR3 comprises 14 residues. V gave up 3 bases and J gave up 8 bases, with 15 bases separating them. Germline CDR1 is SGHDN and CDR2 is FVKESK. The CDR3 reads CASSQTVGRGTQYF. As DNA, the CDR3 is TGTGCCAGCAGCCAGACAGTGGGAAGGGGTACGCAGTATTTT.

V is TRBV5-6 and J is TRBJ1-4, with D maybe TRBD1 (5 bases). The CDR3 loop spans 15 amino acids. The ends were cut back, 2 bases at V and 3 bases at J, with 11 bases in the middle. The germline gives CDR1 SGHDT, CDR2 YYEEEE. The CDR3 nucleotides read TGTGCCAGCAGCTTTAGACAGTATGCTAATGAAAAACTGTTTTTT. It yields the protein CASSFRQYANEKLFF. Full variable domain (outside the CDR3, taken from reference TRBV5-6 and TRBJ1-4): DAGVTQSPTHLIKTRGQQVTLRCSPKSGHDTVSWYQQALGQGPQFIFQYYEEEERQRGNFPDRFSGHQFPNYSSELNVNALLLGDSALYLCASSFRQYANEKLFFGSGTQLSVL.

CDR3 region: CASSFDPLAASTDTQYF. CDR3 DNA sequence: TGTGCCAGCAGCTTCGACCCGCTAGCGGCTAGCACAGATACGCAGTATTTT. The chain joins TRBV11-2 to TRBJ2-3; 7 positions agree with TRBD2. Germline V gene lookup returns CDR1 SGHAT and CDR2 FQNNGV. This CDR3 comprises 17 residues. Trimming took 3 bases from V and 0 from J; bases not matched to a gene: 9. Drawing the rest from reference TRBV11-2 and TRBJ2-3, the complete variable domain is EAGVAQSPRYKIIEKRQSVAFWCNPISGHATLYWYQQILGQGPKLLIQFQNNGVVDDSQLPKDRFSAERLKGVDSTLKIQPAKLEDSAVYLCASSFDPLAASTDTQYFGPGTRLTVL.

The rearrangement joins TRBV27 to TRBJ1-5, with TRBD1 matching over 8 bases. CDR1 is MNHEY, CDR2 SMNVEV, per germline (reference sequence). The CDR3 is made up of 14 amino acids. Trimming at V came to 7 bases and at J to 4 bases, leaving 6 bases not matched to a gene. CDR3 loop: CASKRQGINQPQHF. In DNA, the CDR3 is TGTGCCAGCAAAAGACAGGGGATTAATCAGCCCCAGCATTTT.

V gene TRBV5-8 combines with J gene TRBJ1-3; D call uncertain. Germline-derived CDR1 and CDR2 are SGHTS and YDEGEE. With 0 bases removed from V and 8 bases from J, the gap between germline ends came to 12 bases. There are 14 residues in the CDR3. In DNA form, the CDR3 reads TGTGCCAGCAGCTTGGGGACGCGTGGGGACACCATATATTTT. Translated, it gives CASSLGTRGDTIYF.

The gene calls are TRBV13 and TRBJ2-3; D possibly corresponds to TRBD2 (6 bases). The CDR3 consists of 15 residues. Trimming took off 5 bases at V and 2 bases at J, with 14 bases between the two ends. Germline CDR1 PRHDT, CDR2 FYEKMQ (reference sequence). The CDR3 sequence is CASSPSRGNTDTQYF. CDR3 sequence (DNA): TGTGCCAGCAGCCCCAGTCGGGGGAACACAGATACGCAGTATTTT. Full variable domain (remainder filled in from reference TRBV13 and TRBJ2-3): AAGVIQSPRHLIKEKRETATLKCYPIPRHDTVYWYQQGPGQDPQFLISFYEKMQSDKGSIPDRFSAQQFSDYHSELNMSSLELGDSALYFCASSPSRGNTDTQYFGPGTRLTVL.

The chain carries TRBV6-6 and TRBJ1-5; the match to TRBD1 covers 10 bases. Per germline, CDR1 MNHNY and CDR2 SVGAGI (reference sequence). CDR3 length equals 16 residues. V gave up 2 bases and J gave up 4 bases; unmatched junction bases: 5. CDR3 protein: CASSYRDRGPNQPQHF. In nucleotides, the CDR3 is TGTGCCAGCAGTTACCGGGACAGGGGCCCGAATCAGCCCCAGCATTTT.